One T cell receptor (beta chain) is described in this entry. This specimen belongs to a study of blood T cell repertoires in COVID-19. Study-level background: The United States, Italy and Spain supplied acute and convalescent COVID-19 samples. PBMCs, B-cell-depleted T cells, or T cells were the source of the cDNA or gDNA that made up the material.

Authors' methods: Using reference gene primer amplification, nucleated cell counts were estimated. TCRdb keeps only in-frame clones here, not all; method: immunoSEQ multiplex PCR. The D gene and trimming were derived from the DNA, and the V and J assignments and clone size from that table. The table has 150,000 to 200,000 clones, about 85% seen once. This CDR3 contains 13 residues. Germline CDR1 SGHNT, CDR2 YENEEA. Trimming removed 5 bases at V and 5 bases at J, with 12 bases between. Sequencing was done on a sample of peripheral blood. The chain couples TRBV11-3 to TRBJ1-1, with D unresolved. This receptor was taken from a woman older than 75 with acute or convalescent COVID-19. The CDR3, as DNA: TGTGCCAGCAGCCGGGGTCGGGGAACTGAAGCTTTCTTT. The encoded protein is CASSRGRGTEAFF.